A selection of T cell receptor beta chains follows, all from one sample in a study of T-cell reconstitution after alpha-beta-depleted transplantation in children. TCRdb re-called the PCR reads with MiXCR, one entry per CDR3 protein. The repertoire has fewer than 750,000 distinct CDR3 sequences, 20% to 25% of them found once; the top ten carry 13% to 15%. Material: PBMCs, mostly from graft donor cells, obtained 360 days after TCRalphabeta/CD19-depleted stem cell transplant. These receptors were obtained from a boy under three years old who had a stem cell transplant for acute myeloid leukemia, so the T cells may come from the graft donor. Both conserved end residues are part of each CDR3. The D gene is left open where the match is weak. Expanded clones are given a class, and other clones once, few, many or no size at all.

D gene: NA
V gene: TRBV27
J gene: TRBJ2-1
clone size: many
CDR3 DNA: TGCGCCAGCAGCCTCGGGCTGTACAATGAGCAGTTCTTC
CDR3 protein: CASSLGLYNEQFF

D gene: NA
V gene: TRBV6-5
J gene: TRBJ1-4
clone size: few
CDR3 DNA: NA
CDR3 protein: CASSYSEAGENGKTKNCFF

D gene: NA
V gene: TRBV15
J gene: TRBJ2-3
clone size: many
CDR3 DNA: TGTGCCACCACCCCACAGGGCGTCACAGATACGCAGTATTTT
CDR3 protein: CATTPQGVTDTQYF

D gene: NA
V gene: TRBV20-1
J gene: TRBJ1-5
clone size: few
CDR3 DNA: TGCAGTGCTAGGCTCATGAGAGGGGCAAGCAATCAGCCCCAGCATTTT
CDR3 protein: CSARLMRGASNQPQHF

D gene: NA
V gene: TRBV10-1
J gene: TRBJ1-5
clone size: NA
CDR3 DNA: TGCGCCAGCAGTGAGATGAGTGATCAGCCCCAGCATTTT
CDR3 protein: CASSEMSDQPQHF

D gene: TRBD1
V gene: TRBV3-1
J gene: TRBJ2-5
clone size: few
CDR3 DNA: TGTGCCAGCAGCCGCCCCCCCGGGACAGAACAAGAGACCCAGTACTTC
CDR3 protein: CASSRPPGTEQETQYF

D gene: TRBD1
V gene: TRBV7-2
J gene: TRBJ2-7
clone size: NA
CDR3 DNA: TGTGCCAGCAGCTCTAGGCCGGGACAGAGCTACGAGCAGTACTTC
CDR3 protein: CASSSRPGQSYEQYF

D gene: NA
V gene: TRBV12-3/TRBV12-4
J gene: TRBJ1-5
clone size: few
CDR3 DNA: TGTGCCAGCAGTTTAGCCCCAGGTTATAGCAATCAGCCCCAGCATTTT
CDR3 protein: CASSLAPGYSNQPQHF

D gene: NA
V gene: TRBV29-1
J gene: TRBJ2-2
clone size: NA
CDR3 DNA: TGCAGCGTTACCAGGGTGTCCTCCGGGGAGCTGTTTTTT
CDR3 protein: CSVTRVSSGELFF

D gene: TRBD2
V gene: TRBV29-1
J gene: TRBJ2-1
clone size: many
CDR3 DNA: TGCAGCGTTTCAGCGGGGGGGCCGATCCATGAGCAGTTCTTC
CDR3 protein: CSVSAGGPIHEQFF

D gene: NA
V gene: TRBV6-5
J gene: TRBJ2-7
clone size: many
CDR3 DNA: TGTGCCAGCAGTTACAGTGTACCAAGCTACTCCTACGAGCAGTACTTC
CDR3 protein: CASSYSVPSYSYEQYF

D gene: TRBD1
V gene: TRBV30
J gene: TRBJ1-2
clone size: NA
CDR3 DNA: TGTGCCTGGAGTGTAGGGACAGGGGGCGCACGCTATGGCTACACCTTC
CDR3 protein: CAWSVGTGGARYGYTF

D gene: NA
V gene: TRBV29-1
J gene: TRBJ2-5
clone size: NA
CDR3 DNA: TGCAGCGCAAGGCGCGGGCAAGAGACCCAGTACTTC
CDR3 protein: CSARRGQETQYF